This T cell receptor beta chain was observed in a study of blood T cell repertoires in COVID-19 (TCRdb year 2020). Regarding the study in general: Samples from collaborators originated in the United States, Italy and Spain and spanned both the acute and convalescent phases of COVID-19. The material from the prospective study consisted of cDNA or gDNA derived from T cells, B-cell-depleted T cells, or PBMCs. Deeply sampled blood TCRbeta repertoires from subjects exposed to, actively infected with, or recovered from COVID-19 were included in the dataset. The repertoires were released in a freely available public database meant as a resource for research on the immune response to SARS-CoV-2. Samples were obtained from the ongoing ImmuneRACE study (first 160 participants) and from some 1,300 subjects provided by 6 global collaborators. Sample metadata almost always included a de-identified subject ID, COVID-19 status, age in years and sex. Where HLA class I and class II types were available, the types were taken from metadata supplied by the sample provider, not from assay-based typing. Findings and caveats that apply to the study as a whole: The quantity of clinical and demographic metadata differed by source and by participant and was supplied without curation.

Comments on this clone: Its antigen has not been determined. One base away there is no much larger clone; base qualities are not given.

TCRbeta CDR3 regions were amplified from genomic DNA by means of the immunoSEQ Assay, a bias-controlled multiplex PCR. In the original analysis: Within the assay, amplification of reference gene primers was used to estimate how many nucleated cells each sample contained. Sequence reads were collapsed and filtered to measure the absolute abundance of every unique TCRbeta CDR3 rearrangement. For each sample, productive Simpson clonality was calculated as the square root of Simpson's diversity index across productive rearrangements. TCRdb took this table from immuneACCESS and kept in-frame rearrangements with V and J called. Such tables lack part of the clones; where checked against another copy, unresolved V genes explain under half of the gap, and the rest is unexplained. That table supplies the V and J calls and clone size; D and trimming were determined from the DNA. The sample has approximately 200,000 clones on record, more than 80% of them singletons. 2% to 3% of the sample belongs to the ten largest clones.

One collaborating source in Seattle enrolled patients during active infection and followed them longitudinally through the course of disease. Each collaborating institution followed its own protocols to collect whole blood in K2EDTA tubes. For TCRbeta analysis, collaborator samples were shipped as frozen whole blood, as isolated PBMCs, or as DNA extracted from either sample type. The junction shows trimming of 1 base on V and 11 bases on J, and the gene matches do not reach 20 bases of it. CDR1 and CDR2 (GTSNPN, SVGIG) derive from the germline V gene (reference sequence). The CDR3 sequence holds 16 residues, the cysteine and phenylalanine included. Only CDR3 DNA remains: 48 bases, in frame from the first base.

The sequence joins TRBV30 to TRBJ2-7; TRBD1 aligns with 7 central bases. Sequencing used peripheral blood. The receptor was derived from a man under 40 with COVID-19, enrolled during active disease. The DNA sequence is TGTGCCTGGAGTGGGGGACAGCCGCCTCTTTCGGGACGTGAGTACTTC. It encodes CAWSGGQPPLSGREYF.